The table lists the clone carrying this TCR beta chain with a count of one. This sample stems from a study of T cell changes during pregnancy in multiple sclerosis. Assay used: immunoSEQ multiplex PCR; TCRdb lists only in-frame clones, some missing. This table has about 100,000 clones, over 75% appearing once. Germline-derived CDR1 and CDR2 are SNHLY and FYNNEI. The CDR3 contains 13 residues. V shed 2 bases and J shed 4 bases, with 8 bases lying between them. The V and J genes are TRBV2 and TRBJ2-5; D uncertain. This clonotype originated in a female donor in good health, enrolled as a control in a pregnancy study. Sample: peripheral blood, taken in the second trimester of pregnancy. CDR3 residues: CASSESWRETQYF. The CDR3 coding sequence is TGTGCCAGCAGTGAAAGCTGGAGAGAGACCCAGTACTTC.